This paragraph covers one T cell receptor (beta chain) sequence. What this receptor recognizes is not known. A read error is likely, as this CDR3 ends without the conserved phenylalanine or tryptophan. Libraries of naive CD8 T cells were generated from roughly 21,000 to 960,000 sorted cells, with 10%, 30% or 50% of the purified RNA used. Naive CD8 T cells were FACS-sorted as CD8+CD4-CCR7+CD45RA+ on a BD FACSAria II into RLT Plus buffer. Roughly nine TCR copies' worth of Jurkat RNA were spiked into roughly 17,000-1,100,000 naive CD8 T cell samples to test detection sensitivity. Enrichment of CD8 T cells was done with RosetteSep CD8+ T Cell Enrichment Cocktail plus Ficoll-Paque, and ACK red cell lysis came afterward. This sample is drawn from a study of molecular identifiers for immune sequencing clone quantification listed by TCRdb under 2018. About the full investigation: For a replicate experiment, RNA from around 20,000 or 99,000 naive CD8 T cells was divided into five aliquots, and four of the five aliquots were sequenced. This methods study benchmarked molecular-identifier clustering-based TCR repertoire sequencing (MIDCIRS) and TCR RNA copy counting, using CD8 T cells to do so. The paper as a whole reports these results and caveats: Identical TCR molecules sharing a barcode could cause highly expanded clone sizes to be underestimated. Spiked-in Jurkat TCR RNA (around 9 copies' worth), which is not part of the donor repertoire, was contained in the naive libraries. A single cell's worth of spiked-in Jurkat TCR RNA was reported detectable even among 850,000 to 1,000,000 naive CD8 T cells. Modeling gave about 3.2 recovered TCR RNA copies per cell versus about 10 by digital PCR, implying 25% to 30% capture efficiency. When barcode sub-clustering was left out, chimeric consensus sequences inflated TCR diversity, with chimeras reaching as high as 47%. In CMV-specific effector cells, clones with more than 20 RNA copies accounted for over 97% of molecules, whereas in naive cells such clones accounted for under 1%.

Receptor amplification or capture employed PCR. The reads were generated on a NextSeq 500. Bulk TCR libraries were prepared as previously described, using TCR primers listed in Table S5. Total RNA was purified with the Qiagen AllPrep DNA/RNA kit. Reads from multiple sequencing runs of the same library were pooled before analysis. The original pipeline was this. Reads were retained only if an exact TCR constant sequence was present, and the retained reads were trimmed to 150 nt and grouped according to their 12-nt molecular barcodes. Reads within each barcode group were sub-clustered using a 15% Levenshtein threshold, and quality-weighted consensus sequences were constructed for each RNA molecule. Non-functional sequences were excluded, and lower-count sequences lying one edit away from another sequence were also excluded. Barcode sub-clusters with fewer than 20% of the maximum read count were removed, based on fitting two negative binomial distributions. TCRdb applied fastp at Q25 and MiXCR to the public reads, then kept only in-frame beta chains. Rows merge per CDR3 protein into single entries with the most common DNA and genes. The V and J calls were not made by the authors but by TCRdb's processing. This sample has around 470,000 distinct CDR3 sequences in its table, and around 23% of those were observed once. Together, the top ten hold 0.7% to 0.9% of the sample.

The TCR was taken from a human donor in good health. Some libraries in this study had Jurkat cell RNA spiked in. The specimen was naive CD8+ T cells from blood, with Jurkat cell RNA spiked in. This specimen's cell subset or site label, per the study, means: FACS-sorted CD8+CD4-CCR7+CD45RA+ naive T cells.

The CDR3 protein is CASSRDRYNEQFL. The DNA is TGTGCCAGCAGTCGGGACAGGTACAATGAGCAGTTCCTC. This chain is built from TRBV27 and TRBJ2-1, with 8 middle bases fitting TRBD1. After removal of 5 bases from V and 4 bases from J, the junction retains 1 base not matched to a gene. The CDR3 is 13 residues long, ends included. The kept DNA is CDR3 alone, 39 bases in frame from the first base. For CDR1 and CDR2, the germline V gene (reference sequence) lists MNHEY and SMNVEV.